A selection of T cell receptor beta chains follows, all from one sample in a study of T cell repertoires in aging, cancer and after chemotherapy. TCRdb analysed the multiplex PCR reads with MiXCR anew, one entry per CDR3 protein. The repertoire includes around 12,000 distinct CDR3 sequences, less than 25% of them detected once, and approximately 5.4% sits in the top ten. The material sequenced was blood. These receptors all stem from a human donor in good health. CDR3s include the opening cysteine and the closing phenylalanine or tryptophan. The order of the fields is J gene, D gene, clone size, V gene, CDR3 protein, CDR3 DNA. The D gene is left open where the match is weak. Some rows mark clone size as missing; the rest say once, few, many or name a class of expanded clone.

J: TRBJ1-2
D: NA
size: NA
V: TRBV6-5
CDR3: CASSYKVLKDGYTF
DNA: TGTGCCAGCAGTTACAAAGTTTTAAAGGATGGCTACACCTTC

J: TRBJ2-5
D: TRBD2
size: NA
V: TRBV6-1
CDR3: CASSLSGGIQETQYF
DNA: TGTGCCAGCAGCCTTAGCGGGGGGATCCAAGAGACCCAGTACTTC

J: TRBJ1-1
D: NA
size: medium-sized
V: TRBV20-1
CDR3: CSAAVLRDTEAFF
DNA: TGCAGTGCTGCTGTCCTCCGGGACACTGAAGCTTTCTTT

J: TRBJ1-5
D: TRBD1
size: NA
V: TRBV10-1
CDR3: CASSETGTGHQPQHF
DNA: TGCGCCAGCAGTGAGACCGGGACAGGACATCAGCCCCAGCATTTT

J: TRBJ1-1
D: NA
size: NA
V: TRBV18
CDR3: CASSPGAEAFF
DNA: TGTGCCAGCTCCCCCGGCGCAGAAGCTTTCTTT

J: TRBJ2-1
D: NA
size: few
V: TRBV15
CDR3: CATSRPRQGGSYNEQFF
DNA: TGTGCCACCAGCAGACCACGACAGGGAGGTTCTTACAATGAGCAGTTCTTC

J: TRBJ2-1
D: NA
size: few
V: TRBV18
CDR3: CASSPEESGEQFF
DNA: TGTGCCAGCTCACCTGAAGAGTCGGGTGAGCAGTTCTTC

J: TRBJ2-2
D: NA
size: medium-sized
V: TRBV11-1
CDR3: CASDPGLGTGELFF
DNA: TGTGCCAGCGACCCAGGGTTGGGCACCGGGGAGCTGTTTTTT

J: TRBJ2-5
D: NA
size: NA
V: TRBV11-1
CDR3: CASSLLVSTGRETQYF
DNA: TGTGCCAGCAGCTTATTAGTCAGCACAGGGAGAGAGACCCAGTACTTC

J: TRBJ2-5
D: NA
size: NA
V: TRBV5-1
CDR3: CASSSWTWYQETQYF
DNA: TGCGCCAGCAGCTCCTGGACTTGGTACCAAGAGACCCAGTACTTC

J: TRBJ1-2
D: NA
size: few
V: TRBV5-1
CDR3: CASSYSGRLDGYTF
DNA: TGCGCCAGCAGCTACTCAGGGAGGTTGGATGGCTACACCTTC

J: TRBJ2-2
D: TRBD1
size: NA
V: TRBV20-1
CDR3: CSARDLGPGQGDVGELFF
DNA: TGCAGTGCTAGAGATCTCGGGCCGGGACAGGGGGATGTCGGGGAGCTGTTTTTT

J: TRBJ2-7
D: TRBD1
size: few
V: TRBV12-3/TRBV12-4
CDR3: CASSAATRTGGNLYEQYF
DNA: TGTGCCAGCAGCGCAGCCACACGGACAGGGGGCAATTTGTACGAGCAGTACTTC

J: TRBJ1-2
D: TRBD1
size: few
V: TRBV20-1
CDR3: CSARSATGGYYGYTF
DNA: TGCAGTGCTAGATCCGCGACAGGGGGTTACTATGGCTACACCTTC

J: TRBJ1-1
D: TRBD1
size: many
V: TRBV7-2
CDR3: CASSFAGGEAFF
DNA: TGTGCCAGCAGCTTCGCAGGGGGTGAAGCTTTCTTT

J: TRBJ1-2
D: NA
size: medium-sized
V: TRBV6-1
CDR3: CASSEAGRAYGYTF
DNA: TGTGCCAGCAGTGAAGCAGGCAGGGCCTATGGCTACACCTTC

J: TRBJ2-5
D: NA
size: many
V: TRBV7-2
CDR3: CASGPRTIQETQYF
DNA: TGTGCCAGCGGCCCCCGGACGATCCAAGAGACCCAGTACTTC